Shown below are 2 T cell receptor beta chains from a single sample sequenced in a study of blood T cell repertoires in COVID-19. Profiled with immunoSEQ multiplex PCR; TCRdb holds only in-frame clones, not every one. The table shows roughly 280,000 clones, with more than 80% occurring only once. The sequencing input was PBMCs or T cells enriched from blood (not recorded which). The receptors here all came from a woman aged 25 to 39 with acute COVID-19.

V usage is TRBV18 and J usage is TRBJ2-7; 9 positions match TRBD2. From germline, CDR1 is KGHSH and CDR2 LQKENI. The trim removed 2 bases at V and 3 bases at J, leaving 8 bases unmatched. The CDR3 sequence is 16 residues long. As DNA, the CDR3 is TGTGCCAGCTCACCATACGAGACTAGCGGTGGCTACGAGCAGTACTTC. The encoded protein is CASSPYETSGGYEQYF.

The CDR3: CASSEDGHIGHYTQYF. In DNA, the CDR3 is TGTGCCAGCAGTGAGGACGGACACATAGGACATTATACGCAGTATTTT. The rearrangement joins TRBV2 to TRBJ2-3, with D tentatively TRBD1 (5 bases). Trimming took off 3 bases at V and 7 bases at J, with 20 bases between the two ends. The CDR3 contains 16 residues. Germline CDR1 reads SNHLY; CDR2 reads FYNNEI.